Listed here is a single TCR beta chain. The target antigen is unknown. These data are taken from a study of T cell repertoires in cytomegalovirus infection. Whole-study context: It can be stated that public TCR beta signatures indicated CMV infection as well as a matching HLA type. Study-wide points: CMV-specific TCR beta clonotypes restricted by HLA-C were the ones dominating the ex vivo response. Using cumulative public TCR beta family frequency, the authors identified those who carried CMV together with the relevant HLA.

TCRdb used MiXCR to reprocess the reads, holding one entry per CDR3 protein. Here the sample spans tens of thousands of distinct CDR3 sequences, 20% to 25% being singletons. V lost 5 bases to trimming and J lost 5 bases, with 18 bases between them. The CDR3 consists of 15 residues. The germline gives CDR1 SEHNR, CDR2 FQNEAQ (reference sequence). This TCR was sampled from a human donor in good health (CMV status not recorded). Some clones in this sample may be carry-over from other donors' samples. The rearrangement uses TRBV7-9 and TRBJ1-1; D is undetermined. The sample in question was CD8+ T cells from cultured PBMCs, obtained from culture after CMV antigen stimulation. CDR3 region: CASSPFRTRATEAFF. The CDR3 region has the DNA TGTGCCAGCAGCCCATTCAGAACTAGGGCTACTGAAGCTTTCTTT.